What follows is one T cell receptor (beta chain) and its context. The table lists this clone with a few counts. Its cognate antigen has yet to be identified. No base quality information exists; no much larger clone differs at one position. At study entry, adolescents were screened for latent tuberculosis infection using a tuberculin skin test and the QuantiFERON-TB GOLD In-Tube IGRA. Immunosequencing of unsorted cryopreserved PBMC covered, on average, around 100,000 T cells per clinical donor. Eleven high schools in the Worcester region of the Western Cape, South Africa, served as enrollment sites for adolescents aged 12 to 18 years. About 10 M. tuberculosis-infected and around ten uninfected adolescents were selected with matching for age and sex. PBMC from adolescents were isolated by density centrifugation from freshly drawn heparinized blood and were then cryopreserved. This sample was included in a study of T cells in tuberculosis (dated by TCRdb to 2017 to 2018). Context from the whole study: To characterize T cells specific for the mycobacterial lipid antigen glucose monomycolate (GMM), the study used CD1B tetramers together with high-throughput TCR immunosequencing. In a South African clinical cohort, IGRA-negative adolescents, IGRA-positive adolescents with latent tuberculosis and adults with active tuberculosis were compared, with some 11 people in each group.

TCR libraries were generated with the immunoSEQ multiplex PCR assay, using TCR-beta and/or TCR-alpha/delta assays for each sample. The Illumina high-throughput platform was used to sequence the amplified TCR libraries. Turning to the authors' computational methods: Clustering and dimensionality reduction relied on pairwise TCRdist distances among GMM-specific receptors from T cells that were either sorted ex vivo or expanded in vitro. Each clinical repertoire was scored by mean NN-distance, the average TCRdist to the nearest 10% of tetramer-positive reference sequences. GEM TCR motif frequency was calculated as the fraction of unique TCRs that matched known GEM sequences by V/J usage and CDR3 length. Linear discriminant analysis with leave-one-out cross-validation, implemented in scikit-learn, was used to classify active tuberculosis. TCRdb carries this immuneACCESS record with in-frame sequences only. Its versions omit some clonotypes, under half of them owing to an unresolved V gene in the studies checked, with the rest unexplained. The DNA gave D and trimming, while V, J and clone size come from that table. A total of roughly 34,000 clones appear in this sample, around 97% of them only once. Jointly, the top ten make up 6% to 7% of the sample.

Findings and caveats that apply to the study as a whole: Clinical samples were selected based on the availability of cryopreserved specimens, with adults included as active tuberculosis cases and adolescents included as controls. A classifier using the diverse GMM-specific repertoire reached 87% accuracy (AUROC around 0.9), compared with around 68% accuracy using GEM motif frequencies. Active tuberculosis TCR-alpha repertoires showed smaller mean NN-distances to GMM-specific TCRs than IGRA-negative controls, suggesting clonal expansion of these TCRs. Shorter CDR3-alpha lengths in active tuberculosis patients partly drove the smaller NN-distances, and the TCR-beta difference was not statistically significant.

From the cysteine through the phenylalanine, the CDR3 covers 15 amino acids. Only CDR3 DNA is held: 45 bases, read in frame from base 1. CDR1 and CDR2, looked up from the germline V gene (reference sequence), are PRHDT and FYEKMQ. Trimming removed 4 bases from V and 5 bases from J; the gene matches leave 9 bases unexplained. The source material was PBMCs. The TCR sequence derives from a donor aged 10-29 years with latent tuberculosis or without tuberculosis infection. In this chain, TRBV13 is recombined with TRBJ2-7, and 9 junction bases match TRBD1. CDR3 loop: CASSSRQGVIDEQYF. The nucleotide sequence reads TGTGCCAGCAGCTCAAGACAGGGGGTCATCGACGAGCAGTACTTC.